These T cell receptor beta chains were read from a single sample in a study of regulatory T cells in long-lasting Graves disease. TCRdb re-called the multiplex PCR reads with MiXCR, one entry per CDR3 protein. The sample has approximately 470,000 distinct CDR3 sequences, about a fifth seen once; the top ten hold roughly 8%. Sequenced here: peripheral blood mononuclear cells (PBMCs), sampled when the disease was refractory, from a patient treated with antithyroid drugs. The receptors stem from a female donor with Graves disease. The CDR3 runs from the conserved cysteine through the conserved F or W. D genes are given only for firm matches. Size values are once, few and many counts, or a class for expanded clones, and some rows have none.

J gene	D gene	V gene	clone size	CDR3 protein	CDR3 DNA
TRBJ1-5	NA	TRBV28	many	CATQFLGALDGNQPQHF	TGTGCCACCCAATTTCTGGGAGCTCTGGATGGCAATCAGCCCCAGCATTTT
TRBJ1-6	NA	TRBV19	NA	CAASHRATSSYNSPLHF	TGTGCCGCCTCCCACAGGGCCACCAGCTCCTATAATTCACCCCTCCACTTT
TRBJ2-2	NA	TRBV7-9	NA	CASSLVGQGSTGELFF	TGTGCCAGCAGCTTAGTCGGCCAGGGAAGCACCGGGGAGCTGTTTTTT
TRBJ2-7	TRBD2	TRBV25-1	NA	CASRPTSGSYPHEQYF	TGTGCCAGCAGACCCACTAGCGGGAGTTACCCCCACGAGCAGTACTTC
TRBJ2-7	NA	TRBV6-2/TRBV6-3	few	CASSYSNLDNYEQYF	TGTGCCAGCAGTTACTCCAACCTGGACAACTACGAGCAGTACTTC
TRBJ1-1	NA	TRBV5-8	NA	CASSLGFKSTEAFF	TGTGCCAGCAGCTTGGGGTTTAAAAGCACTGAAGCTTTCTTT
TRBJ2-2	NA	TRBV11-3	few	CASSFFVGEGTGELFF	TGTGCCAGCAGCTTCTTCGTGGGAGAGGGCACCGGGGAGCTGTTTTTT
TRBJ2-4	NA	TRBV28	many	CASSLRPGAKNIQYF	TGTGCCAGCAGTTTACGGCCGGGGGCCAAAAACATTCAGTACTTC
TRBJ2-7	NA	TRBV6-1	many	CASSFSLIYEQYF	TGTGCCAGCAGCTTTTCTTTAATCTACGAGCAGTACTTC
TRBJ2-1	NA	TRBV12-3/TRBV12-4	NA	CASSFRNRANEQFF	TGTGCCAGCAGTTTCAGAAACAGGGCCAATGAGCAGTTCTTC
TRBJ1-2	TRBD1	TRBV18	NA	CASSPKGQGSSGYTF	TGTGCCAGCTCACCCAAAGGACAGGGGTCGAGCGGCTACACCTTC
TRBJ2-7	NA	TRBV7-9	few	CASSWDGVRMEQYF	TGTGCCAGCAGCTGGGACGGAGTGCGGATGGAGCAGTACTTC
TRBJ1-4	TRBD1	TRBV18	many	CASSSTGQAPEKLFF	TGTGCCAGCTCAAGTACGGGACAGGCCCCAGAAAAACTGTTTTTT
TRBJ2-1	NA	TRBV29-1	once	CSVEGPGFTNEQFF	TGCAGCGTTGAAGGACCGGGTTTTACCAATGAGCAGTTCTTC
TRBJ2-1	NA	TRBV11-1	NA	CASSLATDEQFF	TGTGCCAGCAGCTTAGCGACCGATGAGCAGTTCTTC
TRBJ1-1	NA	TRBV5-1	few	CASSPWGGLYLNTEAFF	TGCGCCAGCAGCCCCTGGGGTGGACTGTACTTGAACACTGAAGCTTTCTTT
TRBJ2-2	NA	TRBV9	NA	CASSLRTTNTGELFF	TGTGCCAGCAGCCTCAGGACGACGAACACCGGGGAGCTGTTTTTT
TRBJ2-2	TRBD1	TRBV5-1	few	CATGQGFVGELFF	TGCGCCACGGGACAGGGATTCGTCGGGGAGCTGTTTTTT
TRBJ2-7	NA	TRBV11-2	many	CASSLAGADERYF	TGTGCCAGCAGCTTAGCCGGGGCAGATGAGCGGTACTTC
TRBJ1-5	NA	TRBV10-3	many	CAISGGGGNNQPQHF	TGTGCCATCAGTGGGGGTGGGGGGAACAATCAGCCCCAGCATTTT
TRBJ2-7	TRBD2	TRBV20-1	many	CSARDPGLAGIEQYF	TGCAGTGCTAGAGACCCTGGACTAGCGGGGATCGAGCAGTACTTC
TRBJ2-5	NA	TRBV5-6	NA	CASSLWGGGRGETQYF	TGTGCCAGCAGCTTGTGGGGGGGCGGGAGAGGAGAGACCCAGTACTTC
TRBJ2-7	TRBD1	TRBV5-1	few	CASSLWDRDYEQYF	TGCGCCAGCAGCTTGTGGGACAGGGACTACGAGCAGTACTTC
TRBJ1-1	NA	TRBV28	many	CASSPDMQSEAFF	TGTGCCAGCAGCCCTGATATGCAGTCTGAAGCTTTCTTT
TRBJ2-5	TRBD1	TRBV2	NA	CASTGTGYQETQYF	TGTGCCAGCACTGGGACAGGGTACCAAGAGACCCAGTACTTC
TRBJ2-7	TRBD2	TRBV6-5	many	CASSFTAGDYEQYF	TGTGCCAGCAGTTTTACCGCGGGAGATTACGAGCAGTACTTC
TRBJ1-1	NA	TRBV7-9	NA	CASSQSTKIKEAFF	TGTGCCAGCAGCCAATCGACCAAAATAAAAGAAGCTTTCTTT
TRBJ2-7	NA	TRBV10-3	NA	CAIKMTGSYEQYF	TGTGCCATCAAAATGACCGGCTCCTACGAGCAGTACTTC
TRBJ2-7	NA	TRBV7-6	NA	CASSLMGSLNEQYF	TGTGCCAGCAGCCTCATGGGGTCCCTTAACGAGCAGTACTTC
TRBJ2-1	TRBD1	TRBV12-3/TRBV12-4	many	CASGRTGGGNEQFF	TGTGCCAGCGGACGGACAGGGGGGGGCAATGAGCAGTTCTTC
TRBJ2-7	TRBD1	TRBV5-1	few	CASSPAVGQGEQYF	TGCGCCAGCAGCCCGGCCGTGGGACAGGGGGAGCAGTACTTC
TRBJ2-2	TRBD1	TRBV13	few	CASSKETQGAVAENTGELFF	TGTGCCAGCAGCAAGGAGACACAGGGGGCGGTAGCGGAGAACACCGGGGAGCTGTTTTTT
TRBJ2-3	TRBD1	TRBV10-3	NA	CAISVGGQGTDTQYF	TGTGCCATCAGTGTGGGGGGACAGGGTACAGATACGCAGTATTTT
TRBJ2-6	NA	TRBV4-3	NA	CASSQDWVTIRPAGANVLTF	TGCGCCAGCAGCCAAGATTGGGTAACCATACGCCCCGCTGGGGCCAACGTCCTGACTTTC
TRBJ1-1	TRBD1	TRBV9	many	CASSVGQGMNTEAFF	TGTGCCAGCAGCGTAGGACAGGGTATGAACACTGAAGCTTTCTTT
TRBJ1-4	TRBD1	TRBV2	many	CASRPDRGGLEKLFF	TGTGCCAGCAGACCCGACAGGGGAGGATTGGAAAAACTGTTTTTT
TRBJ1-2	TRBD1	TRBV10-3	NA	CAIGTGVGFGGYTF	TGTGCCATCGGGACAGGGGTCGGTTTTGGTGGCTACACCTTC
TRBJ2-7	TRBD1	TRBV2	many	CASSDDRASYEQYF	TGTGCCAGCAGTGACGACAGGGCATCTTACGAGCAGTACTTC
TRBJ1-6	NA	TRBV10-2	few	CASSEITGSSYNSPLHF	TGCGCCAGCAGTGAAATAACAGGGAGCTCCTATAATTCACCCCTCCACTTT
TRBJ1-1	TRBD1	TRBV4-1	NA	CASSPGQGHMNTEAFF	TGCGCCAGCAGCCCCGGACAGGGGCACATGAACACTGAAGCTTTCTTT
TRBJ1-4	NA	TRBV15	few	CATSREILGGEKLFF	TGTGCCACCAGCAGAGAGATACTGGGAGGTGAAAAACTGTTTTTT
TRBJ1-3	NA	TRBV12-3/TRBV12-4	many	CASSPNRLSGNTIYF	TGTGCCAGCAGCCCCAATCGCCTATCTGGAAACACCATATATTTT
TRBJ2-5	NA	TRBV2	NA	CASNLFGETQYF	TGTGCCAGCAACCTTTTCGGGGAGACCCAGTACTTC
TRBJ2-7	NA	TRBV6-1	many	CASINRPESSYEQYF	TGTGCCAGCATCAATCGCCCTGAGAGCTCCTACGAGCAGTACTTC
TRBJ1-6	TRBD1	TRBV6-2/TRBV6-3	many	CASSYSEPVGQTNSPLHF	TGTGCCAGCAGTTACTCGGAACCTGTGGGACAGACTAATTCACCCCTCCACTTT
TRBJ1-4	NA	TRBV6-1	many	CATKLGTQLGEKLFF	TGTGCCACCAAATTGGGGACGCAGCTGGGCGAAAAACTGTTTTTT
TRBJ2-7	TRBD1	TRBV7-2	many	CASSRKGQALTYEQYF	TGTGCCAGCAGCCGGAAAGGACAGGCACTCACCTACGAGCAGTACTTC
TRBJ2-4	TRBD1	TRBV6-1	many	CASSTGQGANIQYF	TGTGCCAGCAGTACCGGACAGGGGGCGAACATTCAGTACTTC